This entry is about one T cell receptor (beta chain). The sample originates from a study of blood T cell repertoires in COVID-19. Germline V CDR1 and CDR2: MNHEY, SVGEGT. This CDR3 has 14 residues. Trimming left V 2 bases short and J 3 bases short, with 11 bases between. Original processing methods: Reference gene primers were amplified, and this amplification served to estimate nucleated cell counts. The assay was immunoSEQ multiplex PCR, and TCRdb's table has in-frame clones only and misses some. The V and J calls and clone size are taken from that table; D and trimming were inferred from the DNA. Of approximately 200,000 clones listed, approximately 80% are singletons.

The sequence was collected from a man in his 60s who had recovered from COVID-19. The sample consisted of PBMCs or T cells enriched from blood (not recorded which). V usage is TRBV6-2 or TRBV6-3 and J usage is TRBJ2-7; no clear D. In nucleotides, the CDR3 is TGTGCCAGCAGTTACATCCAGGCCAACTACGAGCAGTACTTC. Its protein product is CASSYIQANYEQYF.